A selection of T cell receptor beta chains follows, all from one sample in a study of neoadjuvant anti-PD-1 for oral cavity cancer. Measured with immunoSEQ multiplex PCR; TCRdb has only the in-frame clones, and not every one. Of around 81,000 clones listed, less than 85% are singletons. The material sequenced was PBMCs, taken before nivolumab (anti-PD-1) treatment. These receptors were obtained from a person between 40 and 85 years old with oral cavity squamous cell carcinoma. The conserved cysteine and the conserved F or W are not part of the CDR3 here.

j_call: TRBJ2-2; v_call: TRBV6-1; cdr3_aa: ASRAPNTGELF
j_call: TRBJ1-2; v_call: TRBV30; cdr3_aa: AWSHPINRDRGYGYT
j_call: TRBJ1-3; v_call: TRBV7-2; cdr3_aa: ASSLGGGPSSGNTIY
j_call: TRBJ2-7; v_call: TRBV6-5; cdr3_aa: ASSLKMRTEQY
j_call: TRBJ1-1; v_call: TRBV2; cdr3_aa: ASSLMGITEAF
j_call: TRBJ1-1; v_call: TRBV29-1; cdr3_aa: SVESDSIAEAF
j_call: TRBJ1-2; v_call: TRBV2; cdr3_aa: ASSEEYRGGYGYT
j_call: TRBJ2-1; v_call: TRBV9; cdr3_aa: ASTRIGGGPPDEQF
j_call: TRBJ1-3; v_call: TRBV27; cdr3_aa: ASSSRGDPRSFGNTIY
j_call: TRBJ2-7; v_call: TRBV14; cdr3_aa: ASSLDLTYEQY
j_call: TRBJ2-5; v_call: TRBV5-1; cdr3_aa: ASSSAPEKGETQY
j_call: TRBJ1-1; v_call: TRBV9; cdr3_aa: ASSVGSGNEAF
j_call: TRBJ1-1; v_call: TRBV29-1; cdr3_aa: SATGDTEAF
j_call: TRBJ2-1; v_call: TRBV5-1; cdr3_aa: ASSLGEGSYNEQF
j_call: TRBJ2-3; v_call: TRBV10-1; cdr3_aa: ASSETGLLH
j_call: TRBJ1-1; v_call: TRBV11-3; cdr3_aa: ASSLKQETEAF
j_call: TRBJ2-7; v_call: TRBV6-1; cdr3_aa: ASSRPDSYEQY
j_call: TRBJ2-1; v_call: TRBV5-4; cdr3_aa: ASSSVGGWDEQF
j_call: TRBJ1-5; v_call: TRBV6-1; cdr3_aa: ATRVGSNQPQH
j_call: TRBJ2-7; v_call: TRBV11-2; cdr3_aa: ASSPVAGFEQY
j_call: TRBJ2-7; v_call: TRBV2; cdr3_aa: ASSEEGQGSYEQY
j_call: TRBJ2-7; v_call: TRBV13; cdr3_aa: ASSSEEGGEQY
j_call: TRBJ2-3; v_call: TRBV7-2; cdr3_aa: ASSLAIRGRAVDTQY
j_call: TRBJ1-2; v_call: TRBV29-1; cdr3_aa: SVLRQNMDGYT
j_call: TRBJ2-1; v_call: TRBV6-1; cdr3_aa: ASSEFPRAGYNEQF
j_call: TRBJ1-5; v_call: TRBV7-9; cdr3_aa: ASSLGGREPQH
j_call: TRBJ1-1; v_call: TRBV7-6; cdr3_aa: ASSPGGGGNTEAF
j_call: TRBJ1-4; v_call: TRBV27; cdr3_aa: ASSLRTGREKLF
j_call: TRBJ1-1; v_call: TRBV6-6; cdr3_aa: ASSYDMNTEAF
j_call: TRBJ2-2; v_call: TRBV5-4; cdr3_aa: ASSSDRVKGAGELF
j_call: TRBJ1-5; v_call: TRBV19; cdr3_aa: ASSPIGGSNQPQH
j_call: TRBJ2-1; v_call: TRBV5-4; cdr3_aa: ASSGGLAGLISSYNEQF
j_call: TRBJ1-1; v_call: TRBV15; cdr3_aa: ATRAQQGGTEAF
j_call: TRBJ2-2; v_call: TRBV29-1; cdr3_aa: SVGFGTGRTGELF
j_call: TRBJ1-5; v_call: TRBV18; cdr3_aa: ASSPQAGENQPQH
j_call: TRBJ2-3; v_call: TRBV10-3; cdr3_aa: AIKGGDTQY
j_call: TRBJ1-5; v_call: TRBV6-5; cdr3_aa: ASSYGGSNQPQH
j_call: TRBJ1-5; v_call: TRBV10-3; cdr3_aa: AIGDRGGNQPQH
j_call: TRBJ2-3; v_call: TRBV7-9; cdr3_aa: ASSWGQGWTDTQY
j_call: TRBJ1-2; v_call: TRBV28; cdr3_aa: ASSFGGYGYT
j_call: TRBJ2-2; v_call: TRBV30; cdr3_aa: AFPGFPAGELF
j_call: TRBJ1-1; v_call: TRBV29-1; cdr3_aa: SVASWTAEAF